In its sample, the clone carrying this T cell receptor (beta chain) was seen many times. Its target is unknown. Time point meaning: patch test 1, 2 weeks after DPC sensitization. The sample's treatment: therapeutic diphenylcyclopropenone sensitization with weekly scalp DPC. This entry comes from a study of human T cells and chemical hapten exposure. V shed 3 bases and J shed 4 bases, with 9 bases lying between them. The CDR3 consists of 13 residues. CDR1 SGHVS and CDR2 FQNEAQ come from the germline V gene. Regarding the study as a whole: With DPC sensitization, TCRs exceeding 1 in 1000 frequency showed no change.

From the RACE reads, TCRdb called clonotypes with MiXCR, one entry per CDR3 protein. The sample carries about 380,000 distinct CDR3 sequences, more than 4.5% recorded once. This sequence originates from a woman in her 50s with alopecia areata. Some clones in this sample may be carry-over from other donors' samples. V usage is TRBV7-8 and J usage is TRBJ1-2, with D tentatively TRBD1 (5 bases). Sequenced here: whole blood, sampled in connection with sensitization to the hapten diphenylcyclopropenone (DPC). Here the CDR3 reads CASSLGGAYGYTF. CDR3 DNA sequence: TGTGCCAGCAGCTTGGGGGGAGCCTATGGCTACACCTTC.